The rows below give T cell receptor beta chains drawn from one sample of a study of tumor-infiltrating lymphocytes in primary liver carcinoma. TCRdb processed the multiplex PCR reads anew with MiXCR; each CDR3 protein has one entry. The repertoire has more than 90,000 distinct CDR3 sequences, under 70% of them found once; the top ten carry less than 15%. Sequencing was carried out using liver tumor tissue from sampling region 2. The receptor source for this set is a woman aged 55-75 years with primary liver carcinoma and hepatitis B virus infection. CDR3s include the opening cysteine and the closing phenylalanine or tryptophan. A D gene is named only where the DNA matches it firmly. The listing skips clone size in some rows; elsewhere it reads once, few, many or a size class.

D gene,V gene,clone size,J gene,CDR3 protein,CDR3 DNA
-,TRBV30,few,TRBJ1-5,CAWSVPTGTCISNQPQHF,TGTGCCTGGAGTGTCCCTACCGGGACGTGCATTAGCAATCAGCCCCAGCATTTT
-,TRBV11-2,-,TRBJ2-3,CASSLAMGRRSTGTQYF,TGTGCCAGCAGCTTAGCAATGGGGAGAAGGAGCACTGGTACGCAATATTTT
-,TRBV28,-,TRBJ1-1,CASTSHGGANTEAIF,TGTGCCAGCACCTCTCATGGAGGGGCGAACACTGAAGCTATCTTT
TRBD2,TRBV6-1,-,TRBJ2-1,CATIGLAVTHQFF,TGTGCCACAATTGGGCTAGCGGTTACCCATCAGTTCTTC
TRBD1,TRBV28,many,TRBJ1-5,CASTADRGSNQPQHF,TGTGCCAGCACAGCGGACAGGGGTAGCAATCAGCCCCAGCATTTT
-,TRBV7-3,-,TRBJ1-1,CASSFQVNTEAFF,TGTGCCAGCAGCTTCCAGGTGAACACTGAAGCTTTCTTT
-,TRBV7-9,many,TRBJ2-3,CASSLPGMADTQYF,TGTGCCAGCAGCTTACCTGGGATGGCAGATACGCAGTATTTT
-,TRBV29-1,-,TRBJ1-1,CSLGGRSDLAFF,TGCAGCCTCGGAGGGCGATCGGATCTGGCTTTCTTC
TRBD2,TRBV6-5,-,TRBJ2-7,CESSSSTSGRLKQYF,TGTGAGAGCAGTTCATCGACTAGCGGGAGACTGAAGCAGTACTTC
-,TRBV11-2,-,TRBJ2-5,CASSIAEEGETQYF,TGTGCTAGCAGCATAGCAGAGGAGGGAGAGACCCAGTACTTC
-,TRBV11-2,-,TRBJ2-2,CACRRPQGPTGELFF,TGTGCCTGCAGGCGTCCGCAAGGACCGACCGGGGAGCTGTTTTTT
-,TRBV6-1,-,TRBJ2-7,CGSSSLRSSYEQYF,TGTGGCAGCAGTTCACTGCGGAGCTCCTACGAGCAGTACTTC
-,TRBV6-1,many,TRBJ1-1,CASSFFGRSNTEAFF,TGTGCCAGCAGTTTTTTTGGGCGGTCGAACACTGAAGCTTTCTTT
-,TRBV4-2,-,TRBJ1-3,CANSQVGQTSGNTIHF,TGTGCCAACAGCCAAGTAGGGCAGACCTCTGGAAACACCATACATTTT
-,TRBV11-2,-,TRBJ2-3,CASSLDRRGTDTQYF,TGTGCCAGCAGCCTGGATAGGAGGGGGACAGATACGCAGTATTTT
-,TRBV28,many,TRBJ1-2,CASSLWGAGSSGINYGYTF,TGTGCCAGCAGTTTATGGGGGGCAGGCAGCTCAGGGATTAACTATGGCTACACCTTC
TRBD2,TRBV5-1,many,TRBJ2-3,CASTGTSGDTQYF,TGCGCCAGCACCGGGACTAGCGGGGATACGCAGTATTTT
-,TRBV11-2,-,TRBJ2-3,CASSPAPRSKGPDAQYF,TGTGCCAGCAGCCCGGCCCCCAGGAGCAAAGGACCAGATGCGCAGTATTTT
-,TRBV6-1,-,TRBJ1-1,CPSSESSGRTEAFF,TGTCCCAGCAGTGAGTCCTCAGGGAGAACTGAAGCTTTCTTT
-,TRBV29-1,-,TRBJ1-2,CSVYRNYGYTF,TGCAGTGTTTACAGGAACTATGGCTACACCTTC
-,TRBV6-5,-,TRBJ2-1,CASREASGEEQFF,TGTGCCAGCAGGGAGGCCAGTGGGGAAGAGCAGTTCTTC
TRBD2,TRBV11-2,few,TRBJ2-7,CASSFRASGTGEQYF,TGTGCTAGCAGCTTTAGGGCTAGCGGGACGGGCGAGCAGTACTTC
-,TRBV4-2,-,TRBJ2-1,CASSQQGRGTISYNKQFF,TGTGCAAGCAGCCAACAGGGCCGGGGGACGATTTCATACAATAAGCAGTTCTTC